These T cell receptor beta chains were read from a single sample in a study of spatial heterogeneity in lung cancer. TCRdb used MiXCR to reprocess the 5' RACE reads, holding one entry per CDR3 protein. The sample carries 90,000 or so distinct CDR3 sequences, around 9% recorded once. The sequencing used PBMCs, collected at surgery. These receptors were collected from a male donor with early-stage non-small cell lung cancer. Each CDR3 is given with its conserved first and last residue. The order of the fields is J gene, D gene, V gene, CDR3 protein. The D gene is left open where the match is weak.

J: TRBJ1-5; D: .; V: TRBV12-3/TRBV12-4; CDR3: CASSPGQHSNQPQHF
J: TRBJ2-5; D: .; V: TRBV6-6; CDR3: CASSFGGSQETQYF
J: TRBJ2-7; D: .; V: TRBV19; CDR3: CASSPRGRGEQYF
J: TRBJ2-3; D: TRBD2; V: TRBV9; CDR3: CASSLQGGLAGKDTQYF
J: TRBJ1-1; D: .; V: TRBV5-1; CDR3: CASSLLTLNTEAFF
J: TRBJ2-5; D: TRBD1; V: TRBV5-1; CDR3: CASSPTGTGETQYF
J: TRBJ2-1; D: TRBD2; V: TRBV5-1; CDR3: CASSLGAGTSVDEQFF
J: TRBJ2-2; D: TRBD1; V: TRBV4-1; CDR3: CASSQAPGQGGNTGELFF
J: TRBJ2-7; D: .; V: TRBV24-1; CDR3: CATSEAGSYEQYF
J: TRBJ2-1; D: .; V: TRBV11-2; CDR3: CASSSSTYNEQFF
J: TRBJ2-7; D: .; V: TRBV27; CDR3: CASSLGTIPYEQYF
J: TRBJ1-1; D: .; V: TRBV7-3; CDR3: CASSPGRMNTEAFF
J: TRBJ2-2; D: .; V: TRBV9; CDR3: CASSVAIALQSTGELFF
J: TRBJ2-3; D: TRBD2; V: TRBV29-1; CDR3: CSARLAASTDTQYF
J: TRBJ1-2; D: TRBD1; V: TRBV3-1; CDR3: CASSRRDREGYGYTF
J: TRBJ2-1; D: .; V: TRBV7-2; CDR3: CASSLIGGTTYNEQFF
J: TRBJ1-6; D: .; V: TRBV7-2; CDR3: CASSRGTDYSPLHF
J: TRBJ2-5; D: .; V: TRBV20-1; CDR3: CSAKQGGETQYF
J: TRBJ2-7; D: .; V: TRBV18; CDR3: CASSPLGPYEQYF
J: TRBJ2-3; D: TRBD2; V: TRBV18; CDR3: CASSNGLAGGDTQYF
J: TRBJ2-3; D: .; V: TRBV19; CDR3: CASTIEPYRTDTQYF
J: TRBJ2-1; D: .; V: TRBV5-1; CDR3: CASSQDPDFYNEQFF
J: TRBJ2-2; D: TRBD1; V: TRBV7-9; CDR3: CASSLQGAIGELFF
J: TRBJ2-7; D: TRBD1; V: TRBV5-1; CDR3: CASSEFGGQAYEQYF
J: TRBJ1-4; D: .; V: TRBV14; CDR3: CASIRAEKLFF
J: TRBJ1-4; D: .; V: TRBV5-1; CDR3: CASSLVGPGEKLFF
J: TRBJ1-1; D: .; V: TRBV29-1; CDR3: CSAAGETPKAFF
J: TRBJ2-5; D: TRBD2; V: TRBV28; CDR3: CASSFFGGRARETQYF
J: TRBJ2-3; D: .; V: TRBV20-1; CDR3: CSAGPGSTDTQYF
J: TRBJ1-1; D: .; V: TRBV18; CDR3: CASSPGPTEAFF
J: TRBJ1-1; D: .; V: TRBV20-1; CDR3: CSASPTGGLNTEAFF
J: TRBJ2-1; D: TRBD2; V: TRBV29-1; CDR3: CSGEGFLYNEQFF
J: TRBJ1-6; D: TRBD1; V: TRBV7-9; CDR3: CASSLSGTGGPAALHF
J: TRBJ2-1; D: TRBD2; V: TRBV15; CDR3: CATSLTLSGGAWNEQFF
J: TRBJ2-2; D: .; V: TRBV5-6; CDR3: CASSSGSRTGELFF
J: TRBJ2-6; D: .; V: TRBV5-1; CDR3: CASSLGAGANSGANVLTF
J: TRBJ2-1; D: .; V: TRBV29-1; CDR3: CSVDMAVRPYNEQFF
J: TRBJ2-3; D: .; V: TRBV29-1; CDR3: CSVGKATDTQYF
J: TRBJ2-7; D: .; V: TRBV29-1; CDR3: CSVTRSDRNSYEQYF
J: TRBJ1-6; D: .; V: TRBV28; CDR3: CASSSPRGVGNSPLHF
J: TRBJ2-1; D: TRBD2; V: TRBV29-1; CDR3: CSAAGTSGRNEQFF
J: TRBJ2-1; D: .; V: TRBV29-1; CDR3: CSAEQGPYNEQFF
J: TRBJ2-7; D: .; V: TRBV5-1; CDR3: CASSWDGFYEQYF
J: TRBJ2-3; D: TRBD2; V: TRBV2; CDR3: CASSAERERTDTQYF
J: TRBJ2-7; D: .; V: TRBV25-1; CDR3: CASSESSRRGKYEQYF
J: TRBJ2-1; D: TRBD2; V: TRBV12-3/TRBV12-4; CDR3: CASRPGLAGGPSYNEQFF
J: TRBJ2-3; D: TRBD2; V: TRBV30; CDR3: CAWTSGNTDTQYF
J: TRBJ2-3; D: .; V: TRBV5-1; CDR3: CASSLAARDTQYF
J: TRBJ2-1; D: .; V: TRBV5-1; CDR3: CASSSSQGNEQFF
J: TRBJ2-1; D: TRBD2; V: TRBV10-2; CDR3: CASHDRAGGIYNEQFF
J: TRBJ2-7; D: .; V: TRBV2; CDR3: CASIERYRVGEQYF
J: TRBJ1-1; D: TRBD1; V: TRBV5-1; CDR3: CASRQGVENTEAFF
J: TRBJ2-3; D: TRBD2; V: TRBV5-1; CDR3: CASSEGLAVSTDTQYF